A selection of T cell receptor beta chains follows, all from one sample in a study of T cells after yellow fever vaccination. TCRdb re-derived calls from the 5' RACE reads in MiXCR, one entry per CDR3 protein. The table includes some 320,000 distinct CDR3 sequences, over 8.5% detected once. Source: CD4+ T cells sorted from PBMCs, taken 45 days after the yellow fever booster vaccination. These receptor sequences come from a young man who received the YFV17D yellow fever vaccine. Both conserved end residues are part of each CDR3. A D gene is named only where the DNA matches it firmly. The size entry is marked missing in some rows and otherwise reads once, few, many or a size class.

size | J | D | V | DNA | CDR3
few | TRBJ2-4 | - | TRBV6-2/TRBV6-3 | TGTGCCAGCAGGCGAATTGGGGACATTCAGTACTTC | CASRRIGDIQYF
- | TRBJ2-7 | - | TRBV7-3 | TGTGCCAGCAGCTTAGATCCCGCAGGCTCCCCCGAGGAGCAGTACTTC | CASSLDPAGSPEEQYF
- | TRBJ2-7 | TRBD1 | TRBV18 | TGTGCCAGCTCACCCGGGACAGGCCCCTACGAGCAGTACTTC | CASSPGTGPYEQYF
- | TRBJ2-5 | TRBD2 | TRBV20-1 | TGCAGTGGGGGTCTAGCGGGGCTCCAAGAGACCCAGTACTTC | CSGGLAGLQETQYF
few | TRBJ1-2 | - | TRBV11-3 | TGTGCCAGCAGCTTAGGACGGCATGGCTACACCTTC | CASSLGRHGYTF
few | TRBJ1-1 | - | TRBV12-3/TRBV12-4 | TGTGCCAGCAGTTTGAGGGCCGTTAGGACTGAAGCTTTCTTT | CASSLRAVRTEAFF
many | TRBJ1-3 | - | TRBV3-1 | TGTGCCAGCAGCCAAGGGTCTCGCTCTGGAAACACCATATATTTT | CASSQGSRSGNTIYF
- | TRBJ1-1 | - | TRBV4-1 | TGCGCCAGCAGCCAAAGAGGGGAGGTGAAAGCTTTCTTT | CASSQRGEVKAFF
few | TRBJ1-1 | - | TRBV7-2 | TGTGCCAGCAGCTTAGGCCTGAGTGTGAACACTGAAGCTTTCTTT | CASSLGLSVNTEAFF
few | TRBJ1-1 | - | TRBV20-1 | TGCAGTGCTAGAGATCCTTCCACGAACACTGAAGCTTTCTTT | CSARDPSTNTEAFF
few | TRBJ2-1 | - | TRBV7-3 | TGTGCCAGCAGCTGGGGCGGTGGGGGGAATGAGCAGTTCTTC | CASSWGGGGNEQFF
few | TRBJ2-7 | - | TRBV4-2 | TGTGCCAGCAGCCAAGTGGGAGGGGGGGAACCCTACGAGCAGTACTTC | CASSQVGGGEPYEQYF
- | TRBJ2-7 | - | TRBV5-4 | TGTGCCAGCAGCTTGTACCAGGGTTACGAGCAGTACTTC | CASSLYQGYEQYF
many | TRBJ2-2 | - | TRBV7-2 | TGTGCCAGCAGCTTAGTGGGGGGGCTCCGAACCGGGGAGCTGTTTTTT | CASSLVGGLRTGELFF
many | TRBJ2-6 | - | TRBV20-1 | TGCAGTGCTAGCCACTCTGGGGCCAACGTCCTGACTTTC | CSASHSGANVLTF
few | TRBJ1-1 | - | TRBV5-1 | TGCGCCAGCAGCTTGGGCAGGGATGCTGAAGCTTTCTTT | CASSLGRDAEAFF
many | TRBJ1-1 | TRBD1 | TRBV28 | TGTGCCAGCAGTTCCCCCGGGACAGTGAAAGCTTTCTTT | CASSSPGTVKAFF
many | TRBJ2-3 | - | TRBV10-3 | TGTGCCATCAGTGACATAACAGATACGCAGTATTTT | CAISDITDTQYF
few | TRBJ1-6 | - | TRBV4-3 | TGCGCCAGCAGCACCCGTGGCAGCTCCTATAATTCACCCCTCCACTTT | CASSTRGSSYNSPLHF
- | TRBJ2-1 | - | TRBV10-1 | TGCGCCAGCAGTGAGTCCCCCGGTTCCTACAATGAGCAGTTCTTC | CASSESPGSYNEQFF
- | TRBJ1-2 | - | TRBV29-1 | TGCAGCGAGGGGGATGCGAGCACCTTC | CSEGDASTF
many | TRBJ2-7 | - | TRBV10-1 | TGCGCCAGCAGGGGCTCAAGGAGGGGCAAAGGGAGGTCCTACGAGCAGTACTTC | CASRGSRRGKGRSYEQYF
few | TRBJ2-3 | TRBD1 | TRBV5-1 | TGCGCCAGCAGCTCAATGACAGGGATGTCAACAGATACGCAGTATTTT | CASSSMTGMSTDTQYF
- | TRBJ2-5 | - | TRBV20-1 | TGCAGTGCGATACAGGGACCCCGATTCCAAGAGACCCAGTACTTC | CSAIQGPRFQETQYF
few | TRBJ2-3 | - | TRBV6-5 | TGTGCCAGCAGTGGGTCGAACACAGATACGCAGTATTTT | CASSGSNTDTQYF
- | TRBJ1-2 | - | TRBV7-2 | TGTGCCAGCAGCCAGAGTTATGGCTACACCTTC | CASSQSYGYTF
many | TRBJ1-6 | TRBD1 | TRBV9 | TGTGCCAGCAGCGACGGACAGGGGTATTCACCCCTCCACTTT | CASSDGQGYSPLHF
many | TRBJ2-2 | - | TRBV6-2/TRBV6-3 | TGTGCCAGCAGCCCCATAATGGACCCAAACCCCGGGGAGCTGTTTTTT | CASSPIMDPNPGELFF
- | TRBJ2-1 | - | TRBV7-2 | TGTGCCAGCAGCCCTTTTTCCGGGACAAGGTCCTACAATGAGCAGTTCTTC | CASSPFSGTRSYNEQFF
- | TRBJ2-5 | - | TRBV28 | TGTGCCAGCAGGAAGACGGACAGAGAGACCCAGTACTTC | CASRKTDRETQYF
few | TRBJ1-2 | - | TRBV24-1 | TGTGCCACCAGTGATTCGAGCAGGGTATGGAGAGGCTACACCTTC | CATSDSSRVWRGYTF
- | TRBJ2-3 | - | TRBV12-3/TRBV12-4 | TGTGCCAGCAGCCGTATTTTCTTTGACCTTCTCACAGATACGCAGTATTTT | CASSRIFFDLLTDTQYF
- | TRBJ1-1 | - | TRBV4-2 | TGTGCCAGCAGCCAAGATAGAGGACAGCGGGGAGCTTTCTTT | CASSQDRGQRGAFF
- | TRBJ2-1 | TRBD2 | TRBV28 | TGTGCCAGCAGCTCCGGGACTAGCGTAGTCTATGAGCAGTTCTTC | CASSSGTSVVYEQFF
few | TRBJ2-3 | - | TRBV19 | TGTGCCAGTGCCCGAGGAGCATTAAGCACAGATACGCAGTATTTT | CASARGALSTDTQYF
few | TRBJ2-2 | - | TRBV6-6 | TGTGCCAGCAGTTACTCGTGGGGGGCCACCGGGGAGCTGTTTTTT | CASSYSWGATGELFF
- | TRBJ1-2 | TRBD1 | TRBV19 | TGTGCCAGTAGTACTCGTGGACAGGGGGCGTCGGGCTACACCTTC | CASSTRGQGASGYTF